This is a list of T cell receptor beta chains from one sample in a study of neurological immune-mediated disorders. TCRdb used MiXCR to reprocess the 5' RACE reads, holding one entry per CDR3 protein. The sample has more than 25,000 distinct CDR3 sequences, about 4% seen once. The sequencing input was CD4+ T cells from blood. These receptors were obtained from a woman between 40 and 50 years old in good health. Each CDR3 is given with its conserved first and last residue. A D gene is named only where the DNA matches it firmly. Expanded clones get a size class; other rows say once, few or many, or leave the size out.

clone_size	v_call	j_call	d_call	cdr3_nt	cdr3_aa
many	TRBV7-2	TRBJ1-1	NA	TGTGCCAGCAGCTTCGGACTATTGAACACTGAAGCTTTCTTT	CASSFGLLNTEAFF
many	TRBV27	TRBJ2-1	NA	TGTGCCAGCAGTTTGGAGGGGGCAGACAATGAGCAGTTCTTC	CASSLEGADNEQFF
many	TRBV27	TRBJ1-5	TRBD1	TGTGCCAGCAGTTTTTTAAGGACAGGGAGGGTTCAGCCCCAGCATTTT	CASSFLRTGRVQPQHF
many	TRBV28	TRBJ2-7	NA	TGTGCCAGCAGTTCACCCCAGTCGGGGGAGCAGTACTTC	CASSSPQSGEQYF
many	TRBV19	TRBJ1-6	TRBD1	TGTGCCACCGCACAGGGGGCTGATTCACCCCTCCACTTT	CATAQGADSPLHF
many	TRBV2	TRBJ2-6	NA	TGTGCCAGCAGTGTTTCCTCTGGGGCCAACGTCCTGACTTTC	CASSVSSGANVLTF
many	TRBV4-1	TRBJ1-2	NA	TGCGCCAGCAGCCAAGAAACAGCTAACTATGGCTACACCTTC	CASSQETANYGYTF
many	TRBV20-1	TRBJ2-3	NA	TGCAGTGCTACCCAGATACTCACAGATACGCAGTATTTT	CSATQILTDTQYF
many	TRBV7-2	TRBJ2-3	NA	TGTGCCAGCAGTAGCACTAGTACCACAGATACGCAGTATTTT	CASSSTSTTDTQYF
many	TRBV5-1	TRBJ2-3	NA	TGCGCCAGCAGCTTAACAGGACGGGGACCAGATACGCAGTATTTT	CASSLTGRGPDTQYF
many	TRBV5-1	TRBJ2-3	NA	TGCGCCAGCCACGCTGACAGTCACACAGATACGCAGTATTTT	CASHADSHTDTQYF
many	TRBV20-1	TRBJ2-3	TRBD2	TGCAGTGCCCCTACGAGCGGGGGATACACAGATACGCAGTATTTT	CSAPTSGGYTDTQYF
many	TRBV5-1	TRBJ2-5	NA	TGCGCCAGCACCCAGCTAGCAGGGGCTGGTACGGAGACCCAGTACTTC	CASTQLAGAGTETQYF
many	TRBV5-1	TRBJ2-3	TRBD2	TGCGCCAGCAGCTTGGCCCCCCTAGCGGGGGGCACAGATACGCAGTATTTT	CASSLAPLAGGTDTQYF
many	TRBV9	TRBJ1-2	TRBD1	TGTGCCAGCAGCGTAGGACCGGGACAGGGTGTCTACACCTTC	CASSVGPGQGVYTF
many	TRBV25-1	TRBJ2-7	TRBD1	TGTGCCAGCAGGTTGTCAGGGGGCGACGAGCAGTACTTC	CASRLSGGDEQYF
many	TRBV7-6	TRBJ2-7	TRBD2	TGTGCCAGCAGCTTAGCCCCTAGCGGGATTTACGAGCAGTACTTC	CASSLAPSGIYEQYF
many	TRBV20-1	TRBJ2-5	NA	TGCAGTGCTAGAGTGGGGGGCGCAGAGACCCAGTACTTC	CSARVGGAETQYF
many	TRBV29-1	TRBJ1-2	TRBD1	TGCAGCGCTCGGGGGACAGGGGGCGACGGCTACACCTTC	CSARGTGGDGYTF
many	TRBV5-8	TRBJ2-3	TRBD2	TGTGCCAGCAGCTTGGACGGCAAAGCGGGGGGCACAGATACGCAGTATTTT	CASSLDGKAGGTDTQYF
many	TRBV10-2	TRBJ2-2	NA	TGCGCCAGCAAGGTGGCAGGGGCAGACACCGGGGAGCTGTTTTTT	CASKVAGADTGELFF
many	TRBV20-1	TRBJ1-4	TRBD1	TGCAGTGCTAGAGGTGGGGACAGGGCGGTTGAAAAACTGTTTTTT	CSARGGDRAVEKLFF
many	TRBV12-3/TRBV12-4	TRBJ2-7	NA	TGTGCCAGCAGTTTGGGGACTGGACGAACCTCCTACGAGCAGTACTTC	CASSLGTGRTSYEQYF
many	TRBV15	TRBJ2-7	NA	TGTGCCACCAGCAGAGTTAGAGGAGTTTCCTACGAGCAGTACTTC	CATSRVRGVSYEQYF
NA	TRBV20-1	TRBJ2-7	NA	TGCAGTGTCAGCAGTCCCATAAGGATGGGGGGATCCTACGAGCAGTACTTC	CSVSSPIRMGGSYEQYF
many	TRBV11-1	TRBJ2-1	TRBD1	TGTGCCAGCAGCTTAGCGGGGACAGGGTCCTTGTTCTTC	CASSLAGTGSLFF
many	TRBV7-8	TRBJ2-1	NA	TGTGCCAGCACCACCGGGACCGACAATGAGCAGTTCTTC	CASTTGTDNEQFF
many	TRBV20-1	TRBJ2-5	NA	TGCAGTGCTAGAGTTTTGGGCGGGGACCCATGGACCCAGTACTTC	CSARVLGGDPWTQYF
many	TRBV29-1	TRBJ2-5	NA	TGCAGCACCAGGGCAGAGGCCGGGCAAGAGACCCAGTACTTC	CSTRAEAGQETQYF
many	TRBV7-9	TRBJ2-1	TRBD2	TGTGCCAGCAGCTTAGCGCAAGCTAGCGGAATCTACAATGAGCAGTTCTTC	CASSLAQASGIYNEQFF
many	TRBV20-1	TRBJ2-7	NA	TGCAGTGCTGTCCAGCCTACCTACGAGCAGTACTTC	CSAVQPTYEQYF
many	TRBV5-1	TRBJ1-4	NA	TGCGCCAGCAGCCCCGGACAGAACAATGAAAAACTGTTTTTT	CASSPGQNNEKLFF
many	TRBV6-5	TRBJ2-3	NA	TGTGCCAGCAGGGCCGACTTTTACAGAGATACGCAGTATTTT	CASRADFYRDTQYF
many	TRBV9	TRBJ2-1	TRBD1	TGTGCCAGCAGCGTAGGAGGGGGAAGGACAGGGGCGTCGGACCTCAATGAGCAGTTCTTC	CASSVGGGRTGASDLNEQFF
many	TRBV7-2	TRBJ2-4	TRBD2	TGTGCCAGCAGCTTGTTTGCGGGAGGGGGAGCCAAAAACATTCAGTACTTC	CASSLFAGGGAKNIQYF
many	TRBV20-1	TRBJ2-1	TRBD1	TGCAGTGCGAGTACAGGGGTCAATGAGCAGTTCTTC	CSASTGVNEQFF
many	TRBV5-1	TRBJ1-2	NA	TGCGCCAGCAGCTTCGGGTCATTTCAGGGAGGCTACACCTTC	CASSFGSFQGGYTF
many	TRBV5-6	TRBJ1-1	NA	TGTGCCAGCAGCCCCGACCTCGATGGAGGAACTGAAGCTTTCTTT	CASSPDLDGGTEAFF
many	TRBV20-1	TRBJ2-1	NA	TGCAGTGCTAGAGCCGCAAGGACCTACAATGAGCAGTTCTTC	CSARAARTYNEQFF
many	TRBV9	TRBJ1-6	NA	TGTGCCAGCAGCGTAGCAACAGATAATTCACCCCTCCACTTT	CASSVATDNSPLHF
many	TRBV24-1	TRBJ2-1	TRBD1	TGTGCCACCAGTGGTGACAGGGATTTACTCTACAATGAGCAGTTCTTC	CATSGDRDLLYNEQFF
many	TRBV28	TRBJ2-3	TRBD2	TGTGCCAGCAGTTCGGGGGGGGCAGGGGCAGATACGCAGTATTTT	CASSSGGAGADTQYF
many	TRBV12-3/TRBV12-4	TRBJ1-5	NA	TGTGCCAGCAGTTTCTCCTACAATCAGCCCCAGCATTTT	CASSFSYNQPQHF
many	TRBV20-1	TRBJ2-1	NA	TGCAGTGCTGTAGGGCGGGCCTCCTACAATGAGCAGTTCTTC	CSAVGRASYNEQFF
many	TRBV5-1	TRBJ1-1	TRBD1	TGCGCCAGCAGCTTGGATGGACAGGGGCCTACTGAAGCTTTCTTT	CASSLDGQGPTEAFF
many	TRBV15	TRBJ2-5	TRBD2	TGTGCCACCAGCAGAGACCTTAGCGGGGTCCAAGAGACCCAGTACTTC	CATSRDLSGVQETQYF
NA	TRBV5-1	TRBJ2-3	NA	TGCGCCAGCAGCTTGGCCGGGGGACCCACAGATACGCAGTATTTT	CASSLAGGPTDTQYF
many	TRBV12-3/TRBV12-4	TRBJ2-3	NA	TGTGCCAGCAGCCCAGCCGGGGGCACAGATACGCAGTATTTT	CASSPAGGTDTQYF
many	TRBV5-1	TRBJ2-7	TRBD1	TGCGCCAGCAGCTTGGAGGTTCTACAGGGGGCTGCCTACGAGCAGTACTTC	CASSLEVLQGAAYEQYF
many	TRBV29-1	TRBJ2-3	TRBD2	TGCAGCGTTGAGGGGGGGGTGCAAAAAGGGCGCACAGATACGCAGTATTTT	CSVEGGVQKGRTDTQYF
many	TRBV3-1	TRBJ1-1	TRBD1	TGTGCCAGCAGCCTCACAGGGGGCGGGATAAACACTGAAGCTTTCTTT	CASSLTGGGINTEAFF
many	TRBV20-1	TRBJ2-3	TRBD2	TGCAGTGCTAGGGTCCTAGCGGGAGGGTACGTCGGTGCTACGCAGTATTTT	CSARVLAGGYVGATQYF
many	TRBV15	TRBJ1-5	NA	TGTGCCACCAGCAGAGTTGGGAGGGGTGGCAATCAGCCCCAGCATTTT	CATSRVGRGGNQPQHF
many	TRBV20-1	TRBJ2-5	NA	TGCAGTGCTAGAGTCGGACATAACGGAGGGACCCAGTACTTC	CSARVGHNGGTQYF
many	TRBV7-9	TRBJ2-3	NA	TGTGCCAGCACTGAACGGACCCCGTTCGGGACAGATACGCAGTATTTT	CASTERTPFGTDTQYF
many	TRBV28	TRBJ1-2	NA	TGTGCCAGCAGTTTTCAGTGGGGGAGCCACTATGGCTACACCTTC	CASSFQWGSHYGYTF
many	TRBV4-1	TRBJ2-7	TRBD2	TGCGCCAGCAGCCAAGACCCACTAGCGGGGGTTCACGAGCAGTACTTC	CASSQDPLAGVHEQYF
few	TRBV7-9	TRBJ2-1	NA	TGTGCCAGCAGCCACACCTTGGGCCTCGGGCTATCATCCTACAATGAGCAGTTCTTC	CASSHTLGLGLSSYNEQFF